This TCR beta chain was recorded in a study of tumor and adjacent non-tumor tissue in lung cancer. Regarding this clonotype: Its target is not known. Just one base apart from a much larger clone, this may be a read error.

V lost 6 bases, J lost 6 bases, and 17 bases lay in between. This CDR3 has 13 amino acids. Per the germline V gene, CDR1 is DFQATT and CDR2 is SNEGSKA (reference sequence). Three rounds of nested PCR, following a modified ARM-PCR protocol, produced the TCRbeta library. TCRdb fed the multiplex PCR reads into MiXCR, producing one record per CDR3 protein. The sample lists over 40,000 distinct CDR3 sequences, 60% to 70% occurring once. Study conclusions and caveats: Tumor TCR diversity, when higher, was linked to shorter survival.

No cell sorting was done before RNA was extracted from the tissue. More than 3 cm separated this lung sample from the edge of the tumor. The V gene is TRBV20-1, the J gene TRBJ1-2; D not resolved. The source of this sequence is a woman aged 40 to 55 with non-small cell lung cancer. Sequenced material: distant non-tumor lung tissue. The CDR3 sequence is CSAAIGSINGYTF. The CDR3 DNA is TGCAGTGCCGCGATAGGGAGTATCAATGGCTACACCTTC.